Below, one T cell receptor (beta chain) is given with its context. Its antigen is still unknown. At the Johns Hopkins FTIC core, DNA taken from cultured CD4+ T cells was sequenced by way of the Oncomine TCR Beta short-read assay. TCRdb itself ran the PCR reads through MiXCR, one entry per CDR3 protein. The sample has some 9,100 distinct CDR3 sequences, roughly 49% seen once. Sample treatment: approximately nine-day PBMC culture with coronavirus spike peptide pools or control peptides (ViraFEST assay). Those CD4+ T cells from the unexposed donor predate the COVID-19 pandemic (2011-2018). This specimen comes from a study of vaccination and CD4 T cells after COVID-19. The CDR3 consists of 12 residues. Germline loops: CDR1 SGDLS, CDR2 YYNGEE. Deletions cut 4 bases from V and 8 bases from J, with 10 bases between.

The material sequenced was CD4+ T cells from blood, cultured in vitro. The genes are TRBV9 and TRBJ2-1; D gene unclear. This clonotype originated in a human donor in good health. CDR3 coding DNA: TGTGCCAGCAGCTCTCTGGTGGATGAGCAGTTCTTC. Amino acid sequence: CASSSLVDEQFF.